This entry features one T cell receptor (beta chain) sequence. This clonotype has just a few counts. Its antigen is unknown. Per-base qualities were not stored, and no clone one base away is much larger. Systemically healthy Caucasian individuals from Russia, approximately 39 in total and aged roughly 6 to 100 years, were included as donors. Each donor gave 8 to 10 milliliters of peripheral blood, collected into EDTA-treated Vacutainer tubes. Ficoll-Paque density-gradient centrifugation was used to isolate PBMCs, with at least 7 million per sample. Trizol reagent was used to extract total RNA from PBMCs, with at least 6 micrograms per sample. The percentages of naive CD45RAhigh/CD27high T cells were determined by flow cytometry on a PBMC aliquot from every donor. This entry is derived from a study of blood T cells in healthy people across ages (dated by TCRdb to about 2015). For the study in its entirety: In model experiments, template switching captured roughly one uniquely barcoded TCR beta cDNA molecule for every two T cells. To track age-related changes in TCR beta repertoire diversity, the study relied on deep sequencing normalized with unique cDNA molecular identifiers. Using the same blood draw, the study looked at two additional independent replicas of 1 million unique cDNA reads for two donors, one aged 18 to 30 and the other aged 80 or older. Four age groups were formed from the donors: young (average approximately 15 years), middle-aged (just under 40), aged (62) and long-lived (roughly 81). Findings and caveats that apply to the study as a whole: Since profiling was done on bulk unsorted PBMCs, naive and antigen-experienced compartments could not be conclusively compared. There was a strong correlation between observed TCR beta diversity and the percentage of naive T cells measured by flow cytometry. Compared with the aged group, the long-lived group had more naive CD4+ T cells, fewer expanded clones and increased TCR diversity, suggesting age selection. As age increased, observed TCR beta diversity per million T cells dropped in a roughly linear way, and a significant reduction was already evident by age around 41. Total diversity estimates from one million sequenced T cells were considered lower bounds and underestimates. The CMV infection status of donors was not known, potentially confounding age-related changes in expanded clonotypes.

The library was produced with 5' RACE. The sequencer was an Illumina HiSeq 2500. A second roughly 6 to 12 cycle PCR used a sample-barcoded 5' primer and a J-beta primer mix. Each TCR beta cDNA molecule received a unique molecular identifier from a template-switch 5' adaptor carrying 12 random nucleotides. At least 2.5 million CDR3-containing paired-end reads were obtained from each sample. All of the RNA was converted into first-strand cDNA using the Mint cDNA synthesis kit, with a TRBC-specific oligonucleotide serving as the primer. Following uracil-DNA glycosylase treatment, a first 18-cycle PCR with universal primers M1SS and BC2_uni_R was performed on all cDNA. Concerning the study's data processing: For normalization, 1 million high-quality reads, each with a distinct molecular identifier, were randomly selected from each sample. Reads with shared molecular identifiers were discarded instead of being binned into consensus sequences. MiTCR, set to a Q25 quality threshold and the strictest error-elimination algorithm, was used for CDR3 identification, clonotype clustering and error correction. A nonparametric unseen species model using Euler transformation provided a lower-bound estimate of total TCR beta diversity. In TCRdb, the public reads were trimmed at Q25 with fastp and aligned with MiXCR, with productive beta chains retained. Rows merge per CDR3 protein into single entries with the most common DNA and genes. The V and J calls follow TCRdb's processing rather than the paper's. Here the sample has about 510,000 distinct CDR3 sequences; about 26% occur a single time. The top ten clones comprise approximately 3.6% of the sample.

This sample was shared with a second study, whose subject was T cells of mothers and their children. That second report states: Nine systemically healthy Caucasian individuals, comprising three mothers and their six children, were included as donors. cDNA synthesis used all of the extracted RNA, with approximately 1.6 ug of RNA in each 15 ul reaction. In the second PCR, sample barcodes and 2-4 random nucleotides were introduced via the M1S primer. Over 9 million TCR beta CDR3 reads came from each mother, compared with some 3 million reads from each child. Thymic selection similarly shapes TCR recombination output in related and unrelated pairs, with minor effect from inherited differences. Normalized repertoire overlap was always slightly but never significantly higher in related than unrelated mother-child pairs. No persistent microchimeric T cell clones were found, with a detection sensitivity of 85 to 100 clones per million clonotypes. Deep NGS was used in the study to compare the TCR beta repertoires of mothers and children and to look for features that separate related mother-child pairs from unrelated individuals. Mothers averaged roughly 40 +/- 4 years of age and children averaged 11 +/- 4 years. Libraries were sequenced on Illumina HiSeq 2000 with 100+100 nt paired-end reads after adapter ligation with NEBNext reagents. To prevent cross-contamination, the mother and child libraries were prepared one month apart and sequenced in separate runs. For each donor, somewhere between roughly 450,000 and 2,000,000 distinct TCR beta clonotypes were identified. Naive TCR beta clonotypes were estimated from low-frequency clonotypes matched to each donor's FACS-determined naive share, without sorting.

This clonotype was obtained from a boy younger than 10 in good health. Sequencing was carried out using blood.

For the CDR3, the sequence is CASSRLDNIQYF. The nucleotide sequence reads TGTGCCAGCAGTCGACTAGACAACATTCAGTACTTC. The chain was built from TRBV6-2 or TRBV6-3 and TRBJ2-4; a weak D assignment points to TRBD2 (6 bases agree). Deletion took 5 bases off V and 7 bases off J, with a span of 9 bases between the germline ends. CDR1 and CDR2 are read off the germline V gene as MNHEY and SVGEGT. Including the terminal cysteine and phenylalanine, the CDR3 comprises 12 residues. The read is trimmed to its CDR3 DNA, 36 bases read in frame from base 1.